This is a list of T cell receptor beta chains from one sample in a study of siplizumab effects on memory and regulatory T cells. TCRdb's table, derived via immunoSEQ multiplex PCR, lists solely in-frame clones and lacks some. The table has 9,500 to 15,000 clones, around 45% seen once. These receptors are not linked to any known antigen. The sample was CFSE-low (dividing) CD8+ T cells sorted from an allogeneic mixed lymphocyte reaction. The receptors come from a human donor in good health; the cells came from an allogeneic mixed lymphocyte reaction. Some clones in this sample may be carry-over from other donors' samples. Both conserved end residues are part of each CDR3. D genes are given only for firm matches. Rows give clone size only sometimes, using once, few, many, or a class for an expanded clone.

V: TRBV14
length: 14
J: TRBJ1-2
size: medium-sized
D: -
CDR3: CASSQAGPYSGYTF
DNA: TGTGCCAGCAGCCAAGCAGGGCCATATTCGGGCTACACCTTC

V: TRBV7-3
length: 14
J: TRBJ2-1
size: -
D: -
CDR3: CASSLAGNYNEQFF
DNA: TGTGCCAGCAGCTTAGCCGGGAACTACAATGAGCAGTTCTTC

V: TRBV6-6
length: 15
J: TRBJ1-4
size: -
D: -
CDR3: CASSYEGVPNEKLFF
DNA: TGTGCCAGCAGTTATGAAGGGGTTCCTAATGAAAAACTGTTTTTT

V: TRBV27
length: 18
J: TRBJ2-4
size: -
D: -
CDR3: CASRPRTEDFLAKNIQYF
DNA: TGTGCCAGCAGACCCCGGACGGAGGATTTTCTAGCCAAAAACATTCAGTACTTC

V: TRBV2
length: 14
J: TRBJ1-1
size: -
D: -
CDR3: CAVPWVQVNTEAFF
DNA: TGTGCCGTCCCCTGGGTCCAAGTGAACACTGAAGCTTTCTTT

V: TRBV7-6
length: 12
J: TRBJ2-7
size: -
D: TRBD1
CDR3: CASSLQGDEQYF
DNA: TGTGCCAGCAGCTTACAGGGGGACGAGCAGTACTTC

V: TRBV4-1
length: 16
J: TRBJ2-7
size: -
D: TRBD2
CDR3: CASSQGGVQGHYEQYF
DNA: TGCGCCAGCAGCCAGGGGGGGGTTCAAGGACATTACGAGCAGTACTTC

V: TRBV4-1
length: 14
J: TRBJ2-7
size: medium-sized
D: TRBD2
CDR3: CASSRRSSGDEQYF
DNA: TGCGCCAGCAGCCGGAGGTCTAGCGGAGACGAGCAGTACTTC

V: TRBV6-5
length: 13
J: TRBJ2-7
size: -
D: -
CDR3: CASSLGHLYEQYF
DNA: TGTGCCAGCAGCTTGGGACACCTCTACGAGCAGTACTTC

V: TRBV13
length: 15
J: TRBJ2-1
size: -
D: -
CDR3: CASSFGSGPYNEQFF
DNA: TGTGCCAGCAGCTTCGGGTCCGGCCCCTACAATGAGCAGTTCTTC

V: TRBV27
length: 16
J: TRBJ1-2
size: medium-sized
D: TRBD1
CDR3: CASSFVAGTGPYGYTF
DNA: TGTGCCAGCAGTTTTGTCGCGGGGACAGGGCCTTATGGCTACACCTTC

V: TRBV7-9
length: 17
J: TRBJ2-7
size: few
D: -
CDR3: CASSLGMSGSSSYEQYF
DNA: TGTGCCAGCAGCTTGGGAATGTCAGGGTCGAGCTCCTACGAGCAGTACTTC

V: TRBV11-2
length: 15
J: TRBJ2-1
size: -
D: -
CDR3: CASSLYSSSYNEQFF
DNA: TGTGCCAGCAGTCTCTATTCGAGCTCCTACAATGAGCAGTTCTTC

V: TRBV7-9
length: 14
J: TRBJ2-3
size: -
D: -
CDR3: CASSTEPGTDTQYF
DNA: TGTGCCAGCAGCACAGAACCGGGCACAGATACGCAGTATTTT

V: TRBV6-5
length: 14
J: TRBJ2-2
size: -
D: -
CDR3: CASSANRATGELFF
DNA: TGTGCCAGCAGTGCAAACAGGGCGACCGGGGAGCTGTTTTTT

V: TRBV6-5
length: 14
J: TRBJ2-1
size: -
D: -
CDR3: CAGSVSGSYNEQFF
DNA: TGTGCCGGCAGTGTGTCCGGGTCCTACAATGAGCAGTTCTTC

V: TRBV27
length: 15
J: TRBJ1-5
size: medium-sized
D: TRBD1
CDR3: CASSRRTGVDQPQHF
DNA: TGTGCCAGCAGTCGCCGAACAGGGGTAGATCAGCCCCAGCATTTT

V: TRBV7-2
length: 14
J: TRBJ2-7
size: few
D: TRBD1
CDR3: CASSIGTVRGEQYF
DNA: TGTGCCAGCAGCATAGGGACAGTCAGGGGGGAGCAGTACTTC

V: TRBV19
length: 14
J: TRBJ2-7
size: -
D: -
CDR3: CASRGTASSYEQYF
DNA: TGTGCCAGTAGGGGGACCGCCTCCTCCTACGAGCAGTACTTC

V: TRBV4-1
length: 15
J: TRBJ2-7
size: few
D: -
CDR3: CASSQERGPVYEQYF
DNA: TGCGCCAGCAGCCAAGAAAGGGGCCCAGTGTACGAGCAGTACTTC

V: TRBV19
length: 17
J: TRBJ2-2
size: -
D: TRBD2
CDR3: CASSILWEGGNTGELFF
DNA: TGTGCCAGTAGTATATTGTGGGAGGGCGGAAACACCGGGGAGCTGTTTTTT

V: TRBV7-9
length: 14
J: TRBJ2-3
size: -
D: -
CDR3: CASSLEAGTDTRYF
DNA: TGTGCCAGCAGCTTAGAGGCGGGGACAGATACGCGGTATTTT

V: TRBV27
length: 16
J: TRBJ2-1
size: -
D: TRBD2
CDR3: CASSLLTSGGANEQFF
DNA: TGTGCCAGCAGTTTGTTGACTAGCGGGGGGGCAAATGAGCAGTTCTTC

V: TRBV7-9
length: 15
J: TRBJ1-5
size: -
D: -
CDR3: CASSLGTWSNQPQHF
DNA: TGTGCCAGCAGCTTAGGGACATGGAGCAATCAGCCCCAGCATTTT

V: TRBV2
length: 10
J: TRBJ2-3
size: medium-sized
D: -
CDR3: CAGNTDTQYF
DNA: TGTGCCGGCAACACAGATACGCAGTATTTT

V: TRBV5-1
length: 15
J: TRBJ2-7
size: few
D: TRBD2
CDR3: CASSLVGTSEYEQYF
DNA: TGCGCCAGCAGCTTGGTGGGGACTAGCGAGTACGAGCAGTACTTC

V: TRBV4-1
length: 15
J: TRBJ2-5
size: -
D: -
CDR3: CASSQTYGGQETQYF
DNA: TGCGCCAGCAGCCAGACGTACGGGGGCCAAGAGACCCAGTACTTC

V: TRBV4-1
length: 13
J: TRBJ2-7
size: -
D: -
CDR3: CASSPGVSYEQYF
DNA: TGCGCCAGCAGCCCAGGGGTCTCCTACGAGCAGTACTTC

V: TRBV27
length: 15
J: TRBJ2-3
size: few
D: -
CDR3: CASSFLPPFTDTQYF
DNA: TGTGCCAGCAGTTTCCTCCCCCCCTTCACAGATACGCAGTATTTT

V: TRBV4-1
length: 15
J: TRBJ2-7
size: -
D: -
CDR3: CASSQSTDPSYEQYF
DNA: TGCGCCAGCAGCCAATCCACAGACCCGTCCTACGAGCAGTACTTC

V: TRBV7-9
length: 16
J: TRBJ2-7
size: -
D: TRBD1
CDR3: CASSYRGTGNSYEQYF
DNA: TGTGCCAGCAGCTACCGCGGGACAGGGAACTCCTACGAGCAGTACTTC

V: TRBV10-3
length: 14
J: TRBJ1-1
size: once
D: -
CDR3: CAISVTELNTEAFF
DNA: TGTGCCATCAGTGTTACAGAACTAAACACTGAGGCTTTCTTT

V: TRBV25-1
length: 13
J: TRBJ1-6
size: -
D: -
CDR3: CASNLGGNSPLHF
DNA: TGTGCCAGCAACCTCGGGGGGAATTCACCCCTCCACTTT

V: TRBV18
length: 13
J: TRBJ2-1
size: -
D: -
CDR3: CASSPTMDNEQFF
DNA: TGTGCCAGCTCACCAACCATGGACAATGAGCAGTTCTTC

V: TRBV10-3
length: 13
J: TRBJ2-5
size: -
D: -
CDR3: CAISDLTRGEQYF
DNA: TGTGCCATCAGTGACCTGACTCGGGGAGAGCAGTACTTC

V: TRBV19
length: 15
J: TRBJ2-1
size: -
D: TRBD2
CDR3: CASSIDGRAYNEQFF
DNA: TGTGCCAGTAGTATAGACGGGAGGGCCTACAATGAGCAGTTCTTC

V: TRBV27
length: 15
J: TRBJ1-1
size: -
D: -
CDR3: CASSLSIGGATEAFF
DNA: TGTGCCAGCAGTTTATCGATAGGGGGGGCCACTGAAGCTTTCTTT

V: TRBV5-1
length: 15
J: TRBJ1-1
size: -
D: -
CDR3: CASSLKQGMNTEAFF
DNA: TGCGCCAGCAGCTTGAAACAGGGCATGAACACTGAAGCTTTCTTT

V: TRBV6-6
length: 13
J: TRBJ1-3
size: few
D: -
CDR3: CASGQGVGNTIYF
DNA: TGTGCCAGCGGCCAGGGCGTCGGAAACACCATATATTTT

V: TRBV9
length: 15
J: TRBJ1-6
size: few
D: TRBD1
CDR3: CASSVSGTGAQPLHF
DNA: TGTGCCAGCAGCGTATCCGGGACAGGAGCGCAACCCCTCCACTTT

V: TRBV18
length: 17
J: TRBJ1-5
size: few
D: TRBD1
CDR3: CASSPGTGFYSNQPQHF
DNA: TGTGCCAGCTCGCCCGGGACAGGGTTCTATAGCAATCAGCCCCAGCATTTT

V: TRBV18
length: 18
J: TRBJ2-6
size: -
D: -
CDR3: CASSTQTDLQSRANVLTF
DNA: TGTGCCAGCTCAACACAGACGGACTTACAAAGTCGGGCCAACGTCCTGACTTTC

V: TRBV5-1
length: 15
J: TRBJ2-7
size: -
D: -
CDR3: CASSLAPGSTYEQYF
DNA: TGCGCCAGCAGCTTGGCCCCCGGCAGTACCTACGAGCAGTACTTC

V: TRBV5-1
length: 18
J: TRBJ2-5
size: few
D: TRBD2
CDR3: CASSFTGTSGRAGETQYF
DNA: TGCGCCAGCAGCTTCACCGGGACTAGCGGGAGAGCAGGAGAGACCCAGTACTTC

V: TRBV19
length: 13
J: TRBJ2-7
size: few
D: -
CDR3: CAVSGTSPYEQYF
DNA: TGTGCCGTCTCCGGGACCAGTCCCTACGAGCAGTACTTC

V: TRBV11-2
length: 12
J: TRBJ2-7
size: -
D: -
CDR3: CASSFDSYEQYF
DNA: TGTGCCAGCAGCTTCGATTCCTACGAGCAGTACTTC

V: TRBV6-5
length: 14
J: TRBJ2-1
size: -
D: -
CDR3: CASSYSGPYNEQFF
DNA: TGTGCCAGCAGTTACTCGGGACCCTACAATGAGCAGTTCTTC

V: TRBV27
length: 13
J: TRBJ2-7
size: -
D: -
CDR3: CASSLGRGYEQYF
DNA: TGTGCCAGCAGTTTGGGACGGGGCTACGAGCAGTACTTC

V: TRBV5-4
length: 17
J: TRBJ2-2
size: -
D: -
CDR3: CASSLGIQLPNTGELFF
DNA: TGTGCCAGCAGCTTGGGTATACAACTACCGAACACCGGGGAGCTGTTTTTT

V: TRBV4-1
length: 19
J: TRBJ2-3
size: -
D: -
CDR3: CASSQVPLYLDMGTDTQYF
DNA: TGCGCCAGCAGCCAGGTTCCTTTGTATTTGGACATGGGCACAGATACGCAGTATTTT

V: TRBV27
length: 14
J: TRBJ1-1
size: -
D: TRBD1
CDR3: CASRKDRVDTEAFF
DNA: TGTGCCAGCAGGAAGGACAGGGTGGACACTGAAGCTTTCTTT

V: TRBV19
length: 14
J: TRBJ1-6
size: few
D: TRBD1
CDR3: CASREGQGLSPLHF
DNA: TGTGCCAGTAGAGAGGGACAGGGCTTGTCACCCCTCCACTTT

V: TRBV19
length: 14
J: TRBJ2-7
size: few
D: TRBD2
CDR3: CASSPASGYYEQYF
DNA: TGTGCCAGTAGTCCCGCTAGCGGGTACTACGAGCAGTACTTC